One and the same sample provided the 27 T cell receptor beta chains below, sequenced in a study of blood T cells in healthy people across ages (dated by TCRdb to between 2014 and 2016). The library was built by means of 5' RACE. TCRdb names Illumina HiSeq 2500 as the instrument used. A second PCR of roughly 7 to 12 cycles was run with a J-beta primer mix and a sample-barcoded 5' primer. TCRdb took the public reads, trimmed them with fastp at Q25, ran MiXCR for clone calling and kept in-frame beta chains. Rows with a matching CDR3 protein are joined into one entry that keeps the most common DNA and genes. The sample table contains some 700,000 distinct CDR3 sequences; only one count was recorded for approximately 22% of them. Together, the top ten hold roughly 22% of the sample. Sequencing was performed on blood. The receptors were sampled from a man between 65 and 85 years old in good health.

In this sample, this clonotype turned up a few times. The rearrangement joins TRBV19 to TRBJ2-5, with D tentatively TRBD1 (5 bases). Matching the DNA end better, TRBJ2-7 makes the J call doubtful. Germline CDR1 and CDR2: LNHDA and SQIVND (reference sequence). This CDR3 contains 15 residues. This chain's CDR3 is CASSTVRQPTYEQYF. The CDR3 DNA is TGTGCCAGTAGTACGGTCAGACAGCCTACCTACGAGCAGTACTTC.

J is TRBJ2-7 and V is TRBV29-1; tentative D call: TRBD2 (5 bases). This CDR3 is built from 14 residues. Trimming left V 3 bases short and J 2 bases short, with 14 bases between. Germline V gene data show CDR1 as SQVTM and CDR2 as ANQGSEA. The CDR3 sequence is CSVESRERPYEQYF. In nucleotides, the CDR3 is TGCAGCGTTGAGAGCCGGGAAAGGCCCTACGAGCAGTACTTC.

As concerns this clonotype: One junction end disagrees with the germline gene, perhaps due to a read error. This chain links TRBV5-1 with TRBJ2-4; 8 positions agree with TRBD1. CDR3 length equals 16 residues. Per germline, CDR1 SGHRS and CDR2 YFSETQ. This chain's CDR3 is CASSLSGQGAKSIQYF. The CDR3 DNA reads TGCGCCAGCAGCTTGTCCGGACAGGGTGCCAAAAGCATTCAGTACTTC.

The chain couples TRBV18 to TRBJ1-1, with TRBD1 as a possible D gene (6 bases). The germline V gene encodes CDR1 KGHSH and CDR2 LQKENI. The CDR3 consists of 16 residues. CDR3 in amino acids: CAALPEGGGGNTEAFF. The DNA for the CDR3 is TGTGCAGCCCTACCCGAGGGGGGAGGTGGAAACACTGAAGCTTTCTTT.

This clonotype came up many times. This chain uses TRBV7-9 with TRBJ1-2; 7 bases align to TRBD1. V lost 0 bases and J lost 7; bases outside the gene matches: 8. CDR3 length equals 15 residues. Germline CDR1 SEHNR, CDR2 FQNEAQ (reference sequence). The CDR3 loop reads CASSLATGEASGYTF. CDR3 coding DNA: TGTGCCAGCAGCTTAGCAACAGGGGAGGCTTCTGGCTACACCTTC. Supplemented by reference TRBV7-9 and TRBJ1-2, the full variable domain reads DTGVSQNPRHKITKRGQNVTFRCDPISEHNRLYWYRQTLGQGPEFLTYFQNEAQLEKSRLLSDRFSAERPKGSFSTLEIQRTEQGDSAMYLCASSLATGEASGYTFGSGTRLTVV.

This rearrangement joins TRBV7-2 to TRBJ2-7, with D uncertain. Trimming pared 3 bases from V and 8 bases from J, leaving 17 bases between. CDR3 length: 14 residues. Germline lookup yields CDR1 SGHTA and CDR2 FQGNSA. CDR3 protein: CASSFNPNRGKQYF. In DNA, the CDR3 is TGTGCCAGCAGCTTCAACCCCAACCGTGGAAAGCAGTACTTC.

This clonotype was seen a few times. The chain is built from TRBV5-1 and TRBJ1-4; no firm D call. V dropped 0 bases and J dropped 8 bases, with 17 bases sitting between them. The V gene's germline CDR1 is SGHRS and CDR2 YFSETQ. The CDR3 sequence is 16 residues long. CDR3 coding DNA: TGCGCCAGCAGCTTGGATGTCCAGACTCCCTCCGAAAAACTGTTTTTT. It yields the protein CASSLDVQTPSEKLFF. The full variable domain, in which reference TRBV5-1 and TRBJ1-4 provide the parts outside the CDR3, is KAGVTQTPRYLIKTRGQQVTLSCSPISGHRSVSWYQQTPGQGLQFLFEYFSETQRNKGNFPGRFSGRQFSNSRSEMNVSTLELGDSALYLCASSLDVQTPSEKLFFGSGTQLSVL.

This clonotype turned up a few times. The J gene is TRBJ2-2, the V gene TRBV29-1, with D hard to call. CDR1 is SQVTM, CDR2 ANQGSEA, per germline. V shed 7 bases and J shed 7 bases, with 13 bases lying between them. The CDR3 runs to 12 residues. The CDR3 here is CSAVGVIGELFF. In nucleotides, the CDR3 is TGCAGCGCCGTTGGGGTTATCGGGGAGCTGTTTTTT.

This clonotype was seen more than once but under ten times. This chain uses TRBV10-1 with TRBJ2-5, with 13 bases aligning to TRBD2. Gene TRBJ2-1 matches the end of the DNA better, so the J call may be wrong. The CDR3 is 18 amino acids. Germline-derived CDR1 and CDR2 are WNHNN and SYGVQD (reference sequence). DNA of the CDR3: TGCGCCAAGGGACTAGCGGGGCTTCTAAGGTTGACCTACAATGAGCAGTTCTTC. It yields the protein CAKGLAGLLRLTYNEQFF.

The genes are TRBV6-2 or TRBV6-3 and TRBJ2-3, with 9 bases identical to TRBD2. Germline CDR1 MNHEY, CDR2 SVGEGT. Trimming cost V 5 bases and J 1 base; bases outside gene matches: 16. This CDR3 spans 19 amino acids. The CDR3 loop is CASSHPWGLAGRGTDTQYF. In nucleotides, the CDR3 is TGTGCCAGCAGTCACCCGTGGGGGCTAGCGGGACGGGGCACAGATACGCAGTATTTT.

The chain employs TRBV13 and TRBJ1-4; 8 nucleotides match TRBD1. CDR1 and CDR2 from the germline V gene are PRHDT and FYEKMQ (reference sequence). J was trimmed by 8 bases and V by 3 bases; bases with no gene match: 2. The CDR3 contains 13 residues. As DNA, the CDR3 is TGTGCCAGCAGCTTCAGGGGGCGGGAAAAACTGTTTTTT. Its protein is CASSFRGREKLFF.

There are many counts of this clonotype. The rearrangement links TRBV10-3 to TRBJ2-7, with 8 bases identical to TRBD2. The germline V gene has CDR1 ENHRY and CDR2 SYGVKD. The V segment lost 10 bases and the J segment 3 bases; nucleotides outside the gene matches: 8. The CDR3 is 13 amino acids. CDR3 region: CATGRDLLYEQYV. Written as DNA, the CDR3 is TGTGCCACCGGGAGGGATCTCCTCTACGAGCAGTACGTC.

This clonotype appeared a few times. The CDR3: CATSRGGAPTPNTEAFF. For the CDR3, the DNA is TGTGCCACCAGCAGAGGTGGGGCGCCAACTCCGAACACTGAAGCTTTCTTT. The chain joins TRBV15 to TRBJ1-1, with a weak D call TRBD1 (5 bases). Looked up from germline, CDR1 is LNHNV and CDR2 is YYDKDF (reference sequence). The germline V and J ends were trimmed by 1 base and 1 base, with 16 bases remaining between them. The CDR3 is made up of 17 amino acids.

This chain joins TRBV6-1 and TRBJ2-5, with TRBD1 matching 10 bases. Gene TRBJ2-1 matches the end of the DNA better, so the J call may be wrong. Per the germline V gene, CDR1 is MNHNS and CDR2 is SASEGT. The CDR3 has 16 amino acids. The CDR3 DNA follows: TGTGCCAGCAGTGAAGAGACAGGGGGCTCTTACAATGAGCAGTTCTTC. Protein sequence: CASSEETGGSYNEQFF.

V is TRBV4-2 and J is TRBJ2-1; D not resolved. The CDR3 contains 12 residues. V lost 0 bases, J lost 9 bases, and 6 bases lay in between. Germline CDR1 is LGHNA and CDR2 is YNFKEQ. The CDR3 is CASSQDRSEQFF. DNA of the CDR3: TGTGCCAGCAGCCAAGATCGGAGTGAGCAGTTCTTC.

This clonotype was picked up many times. CDR3 amino acids: CAISEYGETQYF. The DNA for the CDR3 is TGTGCCATCAGTGAATACGGAGAGACCCAGTACTTC. The chain recombines TRBV10-3 with TRBJ2-5; no reliable D call. Germline V gene sequence: CDR1 ENHRY, CDR2 SYGVKD. This CDR3 has 12 amino acids. V lost 3 bases to trimming and J lost 4 bases, with 6 bases between them.

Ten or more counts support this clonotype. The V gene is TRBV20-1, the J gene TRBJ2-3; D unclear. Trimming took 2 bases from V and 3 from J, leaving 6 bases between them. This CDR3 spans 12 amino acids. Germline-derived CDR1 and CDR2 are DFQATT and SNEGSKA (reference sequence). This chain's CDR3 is CSARRSTDTQYF. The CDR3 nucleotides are TGCAGTGCTAGACGCTCGACAGATACGCAGTATTTT.

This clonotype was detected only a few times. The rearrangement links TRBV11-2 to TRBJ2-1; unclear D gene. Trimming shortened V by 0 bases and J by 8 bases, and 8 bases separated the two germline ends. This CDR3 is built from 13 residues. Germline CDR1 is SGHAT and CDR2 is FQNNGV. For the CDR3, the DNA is TGTGCCAGCAGCTTAGATCGTATGGATGAGCAGTTCTTC. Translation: CASSLDRMDEQFF. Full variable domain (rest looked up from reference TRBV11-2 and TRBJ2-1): EAGVAQSPRYKIIEKRQSVAFWCNPISGHATLYWYQQILGQGPKLLIQFQNNGVVDDSQLPKDRFSAERLKGVDSTLKIQPAKLEDSAVYLCASSLDRMDEQFFGPGTRLTVL.

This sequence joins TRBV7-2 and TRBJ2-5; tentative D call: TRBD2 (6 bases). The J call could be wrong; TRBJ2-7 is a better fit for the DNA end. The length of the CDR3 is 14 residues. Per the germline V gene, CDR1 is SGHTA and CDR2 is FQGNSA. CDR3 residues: CASSWAGSSYEQYV. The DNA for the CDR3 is TGTGCCAGCAGTTGGGCGGGAAGCTCCTACGAGCAGTACGTC.

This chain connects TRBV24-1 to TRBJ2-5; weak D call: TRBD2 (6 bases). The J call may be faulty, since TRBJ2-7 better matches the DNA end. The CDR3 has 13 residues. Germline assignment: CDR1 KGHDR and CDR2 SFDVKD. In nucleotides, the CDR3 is TGTGCCACCAGTGACGCGGGACGGCGCGAGCAGTACTTC. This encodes CATSDAGRREQYF.

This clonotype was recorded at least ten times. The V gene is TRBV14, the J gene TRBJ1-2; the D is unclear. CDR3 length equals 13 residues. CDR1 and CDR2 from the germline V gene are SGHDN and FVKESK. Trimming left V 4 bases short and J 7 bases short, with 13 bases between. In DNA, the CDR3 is TGTGCCAGCAGCCTACCCGATACGGGTGGCTACACCTTC. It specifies CASSLPDTGGYTF.

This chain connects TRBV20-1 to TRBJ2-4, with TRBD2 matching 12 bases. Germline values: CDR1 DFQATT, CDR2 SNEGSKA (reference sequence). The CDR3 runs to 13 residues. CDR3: CSSGLAGRNIQYF. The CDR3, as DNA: TGCAGCTCTGGACTAGCGGGGAGAAACATTCAGTACTTC.

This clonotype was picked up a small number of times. The CDR3 DNA is TGCAGTGCTGGAGGACAGTTCGTAGAGACCCAGTACTTC. Protein product: CSAGGQFVETQYF. The V gene is TRBV20-1, the J gene TRBJ2-5; D is possibly TRBD1 (6 bases). Looked up from germline, CDR1 is DFQATT and CDR2 is SNEGSKA (reference sequence). V lost 5 bases, J lost 4 bases, and 14 bases lay in between. The length of the CDR3 is 13 residues.

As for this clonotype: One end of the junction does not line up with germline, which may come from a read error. CDR3 residues: CASSQTSGGFTDAQYF. Here the CDR3 DNA reads TGTGCCAGCAGCCAGACTAGCGGGGGCTTCACAGATGCGCAGTATTTT. The chain employs TRBV12-3 or TRBV12-4 and TRBJ2-3, with 12 bases identical to TRBD2. The CDR3 runs 16 residues.

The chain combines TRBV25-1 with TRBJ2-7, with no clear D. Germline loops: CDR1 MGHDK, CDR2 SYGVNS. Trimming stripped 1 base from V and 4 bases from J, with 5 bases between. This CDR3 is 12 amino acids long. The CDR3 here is CASSESPYEQYF. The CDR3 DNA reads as TGTGCCAGCAGTGAATCTCCGTACGAGCAGTACTTC.

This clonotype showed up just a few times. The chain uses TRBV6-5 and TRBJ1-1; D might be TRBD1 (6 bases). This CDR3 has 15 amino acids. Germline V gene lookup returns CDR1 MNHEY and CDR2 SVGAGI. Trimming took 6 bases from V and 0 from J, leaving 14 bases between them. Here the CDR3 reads CASREVGQMNTEAFF. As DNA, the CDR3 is TGTGCCAGCAGAGAGGTAGGACAGATGAACACTGAAGCTTTCTTT.

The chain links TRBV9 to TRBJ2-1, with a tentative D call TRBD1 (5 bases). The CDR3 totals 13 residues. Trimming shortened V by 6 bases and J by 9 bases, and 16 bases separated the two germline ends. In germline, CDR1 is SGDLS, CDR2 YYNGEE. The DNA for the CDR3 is TGTGCCAGCAATCAGGGCCGGCTTGGTGAGCAGTTCTTC. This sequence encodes CASNQGRLGEQFF.